There are a few counts of the clone carrying this T cell receptor beta chain. Its antigen remains unidentified. This record belongs to a study of Graves' ophthalmopathy and Graves' hyperthyroidism. About the study: There was a collection of peripheral blood at initial diagnosis, before any treatment. Study results and limitations: The model reached just under 71% sensitivity and approximately 72% specificity for predicting ophthalmopathy progression.

Isolation of PBMCs was performed using around 9.1 ml of fresh peripheral blood. Investigators amplified TCR beta CDR3 regions from RNA transcripts. The authors performed first-round RT-PCR with HTBI primers and then a second-round multiplex PCR. From the multiplex PCR reads, TCRdb called clonotypes with MiXCR, one entry per CDR3 protein. Of 200,000 to 300,000 distinct CDR3 sequences listed, around 50% are singletons. J lost 3 bases, V lost 3 bases, and 7 bases had no gene match. This CDR3 spans 15 amino acids. The germline V gene has CDR1 SGDLS and CDR2 YYNGEE. The chain joins TRBV9 to TRBJ1-2; 8 bases are a match to TRBD1. The specimen sequenced was peripheral blood. This TCR came from an adult man with Graves' ophthalmopathy. The CDR3 region has the DNA TGTGCCAGCAGCGATAGACAGGGGTCGGACTATGGCTACACCTTC. Amino acid sequence: CASSDRQGSDYGYTF.